This passage covers 4 T cell receptor beta chains from one sample sequenced in a study of blood T cells in healthy people across ages. Using a J-beta primer mix together with a sample-barcoded 5' primer, a second PCR was run for roughly 6 to 11 cycles. TCRdb analysed the 5' RACE reads with MiXCR anew, one entry per CDR3 protein. This sample has fewer than 800,000 distinct CDR3 sequences, with around 25% found just once. These data were also reused for a study on T cells of mothers and their children.

The sequenced sample consisted of blood. The receptors were sampled from a boy between 10 and 17 years old in good health.

The rearrangement uses TRBV20-1 and TRBJ1-6, with D possibly being TRBD1 (5 bases). Germline lookup yields CDR1 DFQATT and CDR2 SNEGSKA (reference sequence). This CDR3 comprises 16 residues. Between the trimmed V and J ends, which lost 1 base and 7 bases, there was a span of 17 bases. As DNA, the CDR3 is TGCAGTGCTAGAGTCTCCGGGGGGATAGTAAATTCACCCCTCCACTTT. Protein sequence: CSARVSGGIVNSPLHF.

This chain uses TRBV6-5 with TRBJ2-5; 9 positions match TRBD2. J lost 5 bases, V lost 4 bases, and 11 bases had no gene match. The germline V gene has CDR1 MNHEY and CDR2 SVGAGI. This CDR3 is built from 16 residues. The CDR3 region has the DNA TGTGCCAGCAGTTCCCTAGCGGGAACCCCGAGGGAGACCCAGTACTTC. As protein: CASSSLAGTPRETQYF.

In its sample, this clonotype was seen a few times. The genes are TRBV6-5 and TRBJ1-2; 8 bases agree with TRBD1. The length of the CDR3 is 16 residues. V gave up 4 bases and J gave up 0 bases; unmatched junction bases: 7. CDR1 and CDR2 from the germline V gene are MNHEY and SVGAGI. This CDR3 is CASSSPGQGANYGYTF. The CDR3 region has the DNA TGTGCCAGCAGTTCCCCAGGACAGGGAGCTAACTATGGCTACACCTTC.

This clonotype was observed a handful of times. The rearrangement joins TRBV12-3 or TRBV12-4 to TRBJ2-1; D is uncertain. With 2 bases removed from V and 6 bases from J, the gap between germline ends came to 5 bases. The length of the CDR3 is 12 residues. The CDR3 DNA reads as TGTGCCAGCAGTTTAATGGTCAATGAGCAGTTCTTC. Translated, it gives CASSLMVNEQFF.